The 20 T cell receptor beta chains in this list originate from one sample, sequenced in a study of early T cells in non-severe SARS-CoV-2 infection. TCRdb redid the calling of the 5' RACE reads with MiXCR, one entry per CDR3 protein. The data contain tens of thousands of distinct CDR3 sequences, 10% to 15% of them singletons. Sequencing was performed on whole blood, taken at baseline. The receptor set was obtained from an adult who was a healthcare worker with PCR-confirmed SARS-CoV-2 infection or an uninfected control (not recorded which).

In its sample, this clonotype was seen many times. The chain uses TRBV28 and TRBJ2-7; D might be TRBD1 (5 bases). The CDR3 has 13 amino acids. Germline V gives CDR1 MDHEN, CDR2 SYDVKM. V lost 8 bases and J 3 bases, leaving 14 bases between the germline ends. CDR3 nucleotide sequence: TGTGCCAGCGGGGCAGGTACCGACTACGAGCAGTACTTC. The encoded protein is CASGAGTDYEQYF. Combining the CDR3 with reference TRBV28 and TRBJ2-7 gives the whole variable domain DVKVTQSSRYLVKRTGEKVFLECVQDMDHENMFWYRQDPGLGLRLIYFSYDVKMKEKGDIPEGYSVSREKKERFSLILESASTNQTSMYLCASGAGTDYEQYFGPGTRLTVT.

This chain links TRBV20-1 with TRBJ1-1; TRBD1 might be the D (5 bases). Per germline, CDR1 DFQATT and CDR2 SNEGSKA (reference sequence). The V gene lost 8 bases and the J gene lost 1 base, with 8 bases spanning the gap. The CDR3 contains 11 residues. CDR3 amino acids: CSFRENTEAFF. In nucleotides, the CDR3 is TGCAGTTTCAGGGAGAACACTGAAGCTTTCTTT.

This clonotype was seen more than once but under ten times. The gene calls are TRBV20-1 and TRBJ2-1, with 10 bases that match TRBD2. The CDR3 contains 14 residues. V lost 6 bases to trimming and J lost 4 bases; unmatched junction nucleotides: 6. Germline-derived CDR1 and CDR2 are DFQATT and SNEGSKA (reference sequence). CDR3 sequence: CSATTSGAYNEQFF. The DNA of the CDR3 is TGCAGTGCCACCACTAGCGGGGCATACAATGAGCAGTTCTTC.

This clonotype was seen only a few times. The gene calls are TRBV27 and TRBJ1-2, with D tentatively TRBD1 (6 bases). V lost 2 bases and J lost 1, with 8 bases in between. The CDR3 extends over 14 amino acids. CDR1 MNHEY and CDR2 SMNVEV come from the germline V gene (reference sequence). The CDR3 DNA is TGTGCCAGCAGTTTAAACAGGGTTAACTATGGCTACACCTTC. Residues: CASSLNRVNYGYTF.

The sample holds many counts of this clonotype. The V gene is TRBV6-1, the J gene TRBJ2-7, with D unresolved. The length of the CDR3 is 10 residues. V was trimmed by 6 bases and J by 4 bases, leaving 4 bases between them. Germline V lookup: CDR1 MNHNS, CDR2 SASEGT. DNA for the CDR3: TGTGCCAGCAGCTGGTACGAGCAGTACTTC. Its translation is CASSWYEQYF.

This clonotype was recorded a few times. The CDR3 DNA reads TGTGCCAGCAGCTTGTGGCAGACTCAAGAGACCCAGTACTTC. It encodes CASSLWQTQETQYF. The V gene is TRBV5-6, the J gene TRBJ2-5; D is ambiguous. This CDR3 has 14 amino acids. Germline values: CDR1 SGHDT, CDR2 YYEEEE. V gave up 1 base and J gave up 2 bases, with 9 bases separating them.

This clonotype was counted only a few times. The chain carries TRBV6-6 and TRBJ2-1; D possibly corresponds to TRBD2 (5 bases). V lost 7 bases, J lost 0 bases, and 16 bases lay in between. This CDR3 has 16 residues. The V gene's germline CDR1 is MNHNY and CDR2 SVGAGI (reference sequence). This CDR3 reads CASTKRGSSSYNEQFF. The CDR3 DNA reads as TGTGCCAGCACCAAAAGAGGGTCGAGCTCCTACAATGAGCAGTTCTTC.

This clonotype occurred many times. The J gene is TRBJ1-2, the V gene TRBV20-1; TRBD1 matches 7 bases. The V segment lost 4 bases and the J segment 7 bases; nucleotides outside the gene matches: 6. This CDR3 has 12 amino acids. Germline CDR1 reads DFQATT; CDR2 reads SNEGSKA (reference sequence). CDR3 nucleotide sequence: TGCAGTGCTAAAAAAACAGGGGTTGGCTACACCTTC. Protein sequence: CSAKKTGVGYTF.

A few counts support this clonotype. The CDR3 bases are TGTGCCAGCTCACCAGACAGGGAAAAAAATGAGCAGTTCTTC. This translates into CASSPDREKNEQFF. The chain couples TRBV18 to TRBJ2-1; 7 nucleotides agree with TRBD1. The J segment lost 7 bases and the V segment lost 2 bases, leaving 5 bases of the junction unmatched. There are 14 residues in the CDR3. Germline loops: CDR1 KGHSH, CDR2 LQKENI.

This clonotype was observed at least ten times. V usage is TRBV5-4 and J usage is TRBJ2-5; 7 bases fit TRBD2. The V segment lost 0 bases and the J segment 2 bases; nucleotides outside the gene matches: 4. This CDR3 comprises 15 residues. Germline V gives CDR1 SGHNT, CDR2 YYREEE (reference sequence). The CDR3 DNA is TGTGCCAGCAGCTTGGCGGGGGGTCGACAAGAGACCCAGTACTTC. It translates to CASSLAGGRQETQYF.

Worth noting for this clonotype: A clone one base away is much larger, so this may be a read error. The V and J genes are TRBV27 and TRBJ1-2, with D possibly being TRBD1 (5 bases). V was trimmed by 2 bases and J by 9 bases, leaving 16 bases between them. The CDR3 runs to 14 residues. Germline V gene sequence: CDR1 MNHEY, CDR2 SMNVEV (reference sequence). CDR3 protein: CASSLDGRGGSYTF. DNA for the CDR3: TGTGCCAGCAGTTTAGACGGCCGCGGGGGTAGCTACACCTTC.

This clonotype was detected once. Germline is not matched at one junction end, which may reflect a read error. The genes are TRBV19 and TRBJ2-7, with D perhaps TRBD1 (6 bases). The CDR3 has 15 residues. Germline values: CDR1 LNHDA, CDR2 SQIVND (reference sequence). The chain's CDR3 is CVSRLTWDNTYEQYF. CDR3 DNA: TGTGTCAGTAGGCTAACCTGGGACAATACCTACGAGCAGTACTTC.

This clonotype was seen a few times. This chain uses TRBV11-2 with TRBJ2-3; 7 bases fit TRBD2. V lost 5 bases to trimming and J lost 4 bases; unmatched junction nucleotides: 6. Germline assignment: CDR1 SGHAT and CDR2 FQNNGV. The CDR3 length is 14 residues. In nucleotides, the CDR3 is TGTGCCAGCAGCCAAGGGCTAGCGGCAGATACGCAGTATTTT. Protein product: CASSQGLAADTQYF.

This clonotype has ten or more counts. The chain links TRBV7-8 to TRBJ2-5, with 7 bases fitting TRBD1. The V segment lost 4 bases and the J segment 2 bases; nucleotides outside the gene matches: 7. Germline V lookup: CDR1 SGHVS, CDR2 FQNEAQ. This CDR3 contains 15 residues. The CDR3 DNA sequence: TGTGCCAGCAGCTCGATCGGGACAGCTCAAGAGACCCAGTACTTC. Translated: CASSSIGTAQETQYF.

The rearrangement links TRBV10-3 to TRBJ2-3, with a tentative D call TRBD2 (6 bases). CDR1 is ENHRY, CDR2 SYGVKD, per germline. Trimming removed 9 bases from V and 1 base from J, with 17 bases in between. CDR3 length: 15 amino acids. The CDR3 protein is CAISRWERGTDTQYF. DNA of the CDR3: TGTGCCATATCGCGTTGGGAGCGGGGCACAGATACGCAGTATTTT.

This clonotype was seen only a few times. The chain recombines TRBV3-1 with TRBJ1-5; D is possibly TRBD1 (5 bases). Germline V CDR1 and CDR2: LGHDT, YNNKEL (reference sequence). Trimming took 1 base from V and 4 from J, leaving 5 bases between them. This CDR3 region has 13 residues. The DNA for the CDR3 is TGTGCCAGCAGCCAAGCAGGGAATCAGCCCCAGCATTTT. Protein sequence: CASSQAGNQPQHF.

The rearrangement links TRBV5-5 to TRBJ2-2; D ambiguous. Per the germline V gene, CDR1 is SGHKS and CDR2 is YYEKEE (reference sequence). Trimming removed 4 bases from V and 7 bases from J, with 14 bases in between. This CDR3 region has 14 residues. The CDR3 DNA reads as TGTGCCAGCAGCCCGGACCCCAAGGGCGGGGAGCTGTTTTTT. Its protein is CASSPDPKGGELFF. Supplemented by reference TRBV5-5 and TRBJ2-2, the full variable domain reads DAGVTQSPTHLIKTRGQQVTLRCSPISGHKSVSWYQQVLGQGPQFIFQYYEKEERGRGNFPDRFSARQFPNYSSELNVNALLLGDSALYLCASSPDPKGGELFFGEGSRLTVL.

The J gene is TRBJ1-4, the V gene TRBV19, with D uncertain. V dropped 3 bases and J dropped 12 bases, with 17 bases sitting between them. From germline, CDR1 is LNHDA and CDR2 SQIVND (reference sequence). The CDR3 loop spans 14 amino acids. This CDR3 is CASSIGPPGKELFF. CDR3 in DNA: TGTGCCAGTAGTATCGGACCCCCCGGGAAAGAACTGTTTTTT.

This chain uses TRBV4-1 with TRBJ2-7; maybe TRBD1 (6 bases). Looked up from germline, CDR1 is MGHRA and CDR2 is YSYEKL. V shed 0 bases and J shed 9 bases, with 21 bases lying between them. The length of the CDR3 is 16 residues. The DNA for the CDR3 is TGCGCCAGCAGCCAAGATCGGGCAGGGGCGGTTTTTGGGCAGTACTTC. Translating gives CASSQDRAGAVFGQYF.

This clonotype was observed a few times. V gene TRBV7-8 combines with J gene TRBJ2-2; weak D call: TRBD1 (5 bases). CDR1 and CDR2 from the germline V gene are SGHVS and FQNEAQ. The ends were cut back, 5 bases at V and 7 bases at J, with 8 bases in the middle. The CDR3 totals 12 residues. The CDR3 here is CASSLQGGELFF. CDR3 nucleotide sequence: TGTGCCAGCAGCCTCCAGGGCGGGGAGCTGTTTTTT.